Presented here are 25 T cell receptor beta chains from one specimen sequenced in a study of T cell repertoires in cytomegalovirus infection. TCRdb passed the reads through MiXCR, listing each CDR3 protein once. The table shows 680,000 or so distinct CDR3 sequences, with 35% to 45% occurring only once. The source material was PBMCs. Source of these receptors: a human donor in good health (CMV status not recorded). Some clones in this sample may be carry-over from other donors' samples.

The table lists this clonotype with a count of one. A read error is possible here, since a much larger clone lies one base away. The chain carries TRBV7-9 and TRBJ2-7, with TRBD1 matching 10 bases. Germline-derived CDR1 and CDR2 are SEHNR and FQNEAQ (reference sequence). This CDR3 is 14 amino acids long. The V segment lost 5 bases and the J segment 5 bases; nucleotides outside the gene matches: 6. CDR3 nucleotides: TGTGCCAGCAGCCATGGACAGGGGGTCGACGAGCAGTACTTC. Amino acids: CASSHGQGVDEQYF.

The rearrangement uses TRBV25-1 and TRBJ2-7, with TRBD2 matching 14 bases. The V gene end was trimmed by 6 bases and the J gene end by 4 bases; junction bases not matched to a gene: 5. Looked up from germline, CDR1 is MGHDK and CDR2 is SYGVNS. The CDR3 sequence is 15 residues long. CDR3 residues: CASSGLAGGIYEQYF. For the CDR3, the DNA is TGTGCCAGCAGCGGACTAGCGGGAGGAATTTACGAGCAGTACTTC.

Worth noting for this clonotype: A much larger clone lies a single base off, so this may be a read error. The V gene is TRBV7-2, the J gene TRBJ1-5; D uncertain. CDR1 is SGHTA and CDR2 is FQGNSA in the germline V gene. The CDR3 loop spans 12 amino acids. CDR3 region: CASSRMDQPPHF. CDR3 bases: TGTGCCAGCAGCCGTATGGATCAGCCCCCGCATTTT.

A remark on this clonotype: Germline is not matched at one junction end, which may reflect a read error. The chain links TRBV7-6 to TRBJ2-7; 9 bases are a match to TRBD2. The CDR3 spans 15 residues. Germline lookup yields CDR1 SGHVS and CDR2 FNYEAQ. The CDR3 is CASSLGSSGAYEQYF. The DNA for the CDR3 is TGTGCTAGCAGCTTAGGGTCTAGCGGGGCGTACGAGCAGTACTTC.

This chain links TRBV29-1 with TRBJ2-3; D possibly corresponds to TRBD2 (5 bases). V lost 1 base and J lost 6, with 8 bases in between. This CDR3 is 12 amino acids long. Germline V gene lookup returns CDR1 SQVTM and CDR2 ANQGSEA. CDR3 DNA: TGCAGCGTTGAAGGCTCGGGGGATACGCAGTATTTT. Its protein is CSVEGSGDTQYF.

The chain has TRBV15 and TRBJ1-6; weak D call: TRBD1 (5 bases). This CDR3 spans 16 amino acids. Between the trimmed V and J ends, which lost 1 base and 10 bases, there was a span of 17 bases. CDR1 LNHNV and CDR2 YYDKDF come from the germline V gene (reference sequence). CDR3 sequence: CATSRVQEGRDSPLHF. For the CDR3, the DNA is TGTGCCACCAGCAGAGTTCAAGAGGGAAGGGACTCACCCCTCCACTTT.

The V call is TRBV2, the J call TRBJ2-1; 8 bases are a match to TRBD1. V shed 2 bases and J 9 bases; nucleotides not matched to a gene: 3. The CDR3 consists of 13 residues. The germline V gene has CDR1 SNHLY and CDR2 FYNNEI. CDR3 loop: CASSESGGGEQFF. CDR3 in DNA: TGTGCCAGCAGTGAATCAGGGGGCGGTGAGCAGTTCTTC. Filled out from reference TRBV2 and TRBJ2-1, the complete variable domain reads EPEVTQTPSHQVTQMGQEVILRCVPISNHLYFYWYRQILGQKVEFLVSFYNNEISEKSEIFDDQFSVERPDGSNFTLKIRSTKLEDSAMYFCASSESGGGEQFFGPGTRLTVL.

This chain links TRBV28 with TRBJ2-2; 11 bases agree with TRBD1. V lost 7 bases to trimming and J lost 3 bases; unmatched junction nucleotides: 7. CDR3 length: 16 amino acids. CDR1 is MDHEN and CDR2 is SYDVKM in the germline V gene. Written as DNA, the CDR3 is TGTGCCAGCACCTGGACAGGGGGCCGGTACACCGGGGAGCTGTTTTTT. Amino acids: CASTWTGGRYTGELFF.

This chain connects TRBV11-3 to TRBJ2-1; D unresolved. This CDR3 is built from 16 residues. Trimming stripped 0 bases from V and 7 bases from J, with 16 bases between. Per germline, CDR1 SGHNT and CDR2 YENEEA. The CDR3 DNA sequence: TGTGCCAGCAGCTTAGAGCCCTCTGTGGGGAATAATGAGCAGTTCTTC. Translated, it gives CASSLEPSVGNNEQFF.

This clonotype was counted a few times. This rearrangement joins TRBV20-1 to TRBJ2-1; 7 bases line up with TRBD2. With 6 bases clipped from V and 0 bases from J, the junction kept 8 bases outside the gene matches. The germline gives CDR1 DFQATT, CDR2 SNEGSKA (reference sequence). The CDR3 totals 15 residues. The CDR3 nucleotides are TGCAGTGCCCCGACTAGCCAAAGCTCCTACAATGAGCAGTTCTTC. It codes for CSAPTSQSSYNEQFF.

The V and J genes are TRBV6-5 and TRBJ2-7; 12 nucleotides agree with TRBD2. After removal of 0 bases from V and 1 base from J, the junction contained 1 base not matched to a gene. Germline CDR1 is MNHEY and CDR2 is SVGAGI. The CDR3 totals 16 residues. As DNA, the CDR3 is TGTGCCAGCAGTTACTCTGGACTAGCGGGATCCTACGAGCAGTACTTC. Protein sequence: CASSYSGLAGSYEQYF.

This clonotype was counted only a few times. The gene calls are TRBV7-2 and TRBJ2-2; the match to TRBD2 covers 7 bases. CDR1 is SGHTA, CDR2 FQGNSA, per germline. Trimming cost V 3 bases and J 7 bases; bases outside gene matches: 8. CDR3 length: 15 residues. CDR3 DNA: TGTGCCAGCAGCTTTGGGCCCGGGAGGATCGGGGAGCTGTTTTTT. The encoded protein is CASSFGPGRIGELFF.

The chain combines TRBV13 with TRBJ1-6; TRBD1 is a possible D gene (5 bases). The CDR3 sequence is 16 residues long. CDR1 is PRHDT and CDR2 is FYEKMQ in the germline V gene (reference sequence). The germline V and J ends were trimmed by 5 bases and 5 bases, with 16 bases remaining between them. The CDR3 coding sequence is TGTGCCAGCAGCCTCCATCGGACATACGATAATTCACCCCTCCACTTT. Translation: CASSLHRTYDNSPLHF. The whole variable domain, remainder taken from reference TRBV13 and TRBJ1-6, is AAGVIQSPRHLIKEKRETATLKCYPIPRHDTVYWYQQGPGQDPQFLISFYEKMQSDKGSIPDRFSAQQFSDYHSELNMSSLELGDSALYFCASSLHRTYDNSPLHFGNGTRLTVT.

The CDR3 nucleotides are TGTGCCAGCAGCCAAGATGGAGCAGGGGAATACTTC. It is translated as CASSQDGAGEYF. The chain recombines TRBV4-2 with TRBJ2-7; perhaps TRBD1 as D (6 bases). The CDR3 sequence is 12 residues long. Between the trimmed V and J ends, which lost 0 bases and 13 bases, there was a span of 13 bases. Germline lookup yields CDR1 LGHNA and CDR2 YNFKEQ.

The chain links TRBV19 to TRBJ2-4; 12 bases line up with TRBD2. Germline V CDR1 and CDR2: LNHDA, SQIVND (reference sequence). The CDR3 consists of 13 residues. Trimming cost V 4 bases and J 9 bases; bases outside gene matches: 1. Here the CDR3 reads CASSKLAGGIQYF. The CDR3, as DNA: TGTGCCAGTAGTAAACTAGCGGGAGGCATTCAGTACTTC. The variable domain in full, with the rest retrieved from reference TRBV19 and TRBJ2-4, is DGGITQSPKYLFRKEGQNVTLSCEQNLNHDAMYWYRQDPGQGLRLIYYSQIVNDFQKGDIAEGYSVSREKKESFPLTVTSAQKNPTAFYLCASSKLAGGIQYFGAGTRLSVL.

The chain combines TRBV20-1 with TRBJ1-1, with 7 bases identical to TRBD1. Germline values: CDR1 DFQATT, CDR2 SNEGSKA (reference sequence). CDR3 length equals 14 residues. The J segment lost 6 bases and the V segment lost 4 bases, leaving 11 bases of the junction unmatched. CDR3 residues: CSAKTGTSGAEAFF. The DNA of the CDR3 is TGCAGTGCTAAGACAGGGACTAGCGGCGCTGAAGCTTTCTTT.

The rearrangement joins TRBV6-6 to TRBJ1-4; D gene uncertain. Trimming took 6 bases from V and 13 from J, leaving 18 bases between them. CDR3 length equals 13 residues. The V gene's germline CDR1 is MNHNY and CDR2 SVGAGI (reference sequence). CDR3 DNA: TGTGCCAGCAGCCAAAACCACGAGGGCGGACTGTTTTTT. Translation gives CASSQNHEGGLFF.

As to this clonotype: This may be a read error, as it is one base from a much larger clone. The rearrangement links TRBV7-2 to TRBJ1-4, with D perhaps matching TRBD1 (6 bases). Per germline, CDR1 SGHTA and CDR2 FQGNSA. The CDR3 length is 14 residues. In nucleotides, the CDR3 is TGTGCCAGCAGCCCAACCCGGGACACTGAAATACTGTTTTTT. It translates to CASSPTRDTEILFF. Complete variable domain (other parts from reference TRBV7-2 and TRBJ1-4): GAGVSQSPSNKVTEKGKDVELRCDPISGHTALYWYRQSLGQGLEFLIYFQGNSAPDKSGLPSDRFSAERTGGSVSTLTIQRTQQEDSAVYLCASSPTRDTEILFFGSGTQLSVL.

This clonotype was observed many times. The chain couples TRBV28 to TRBJ1-5; 7 bases match TRBD1. Germline CDR1 reads MDHEN; CDR2 reads SYDVKM. V trimming: 6 bases; J trimming: 6 bases; junction bases outside the gene matches: 8. CDR3 length: 14 residues. The CDR3 sequence is CASREQGSGQPQHF. The CDR3 bases are TGTGCCAGCAGAGAACAGGGGAGCGGTCAGCCCCAGCATTTT. Supplemented by reference TRBV28 and TRBJ1-5, the full variable domain reads DVKVTQSSRYLVKRTGEKVFLECVQDMDHENMFWYRQDPGLGLRLIYFSYDVKMKEKGDIPEGYSVSREKKERFSLILESASTNQTSMYLCASREQGSGQPQHFGDGTRLSIL.

This clonotype occurred many times. The chain links TRBV7-6 to TRBJ1-6; possible D gene TRBD1, 5 bases. V was shortened by 0 bases and J by 9 bases, with 12 bases between the two germline ends. The V gene's germline CDR1 is SGHVS and CDR2 FNYEAQ. The CDR3 extends over 15 amino acids. CDR3: CASSLARGTGSPLHF. The CDR3, as DNA: TGTGCCAGCAGCTTAGCGCGGGGGACTGGTTCACCCCTCCACTTT.

The J gene is TRBJ2-7, the V gene TRBV28, with a possible D match to TRBD1 (5 bases). CDR3 length equals 12 residues. V lost 10 bases and J 3 bases, leaving 13 bases between the germline ends. CDR1 and CDR2 from the germline V gene are MDHEN and SYDVKM. This chain's CDR3 is CATHDRYYEQYF. The CDR3 DNA reads as TGTGCCACCCACGACAGATACTACGAGCAGTACTTC.

This clonotype appeared a single time. A read error is likely, as this CDR3 ends without the conserved phenylalanine or tryptophan. The chain recombines TRBV5-1 with TRBJ2-5, with D possibly matching TRBD2 (5 bases). V was cut by 0 bases and J by 5 bases, with 20 bases left in between. The germline CDR1 and CDR2 sequences are SGHRS and YFSETQ. CDR3 length equals 17 residues. The CDR3, as DNA: TGCGCCAGCAGCTTGGGATCGGGTCTGCCTAGCCGTGAGACCCAGTACTGC. Its translation is CASSLGSGLPSRETQYC.

The V gene is TRBV29-1, the J gene TRBJ2-7; a weak D match, TRBD1 (5 bases). Trimming cost V 0 bases and J 2 bases, with 11 bases left between them. This CDR3 contains 14 residues. Germline CDR1 reads SQVTM; CDR2 reads ANQGSEA. In DNA form, the CDR3 reads TGCAGCGTTGAAGAGGGCAGGGTCCCCTACGAGCAGTACTTC. Translating it yields CSVEEGRVPYEQYF.

The chain joins TRBV5-6 to TRBJ1-1; a weak D match, TRBD1 (5 bases). The CDR3 sequence is 13 residues long. V dropped 3 bases and J dropped 3 bases, with 9 bases sitting between them. CDR1 and CDR2 (germline): SGHDT, YYEEEE. The CDR3 DNA is TGTGCCAGCAGCTCCGACAGAGACACTGAAGCTTTCTTT. Protein product: CASSSDRDTEAFF.

This clonotype was recorded many times. The chain links TRBV7-2 to TRBJ2-3; 7 bases line up with TRBD1. With V trimmed by 10 bases and J by 10 bases, 20 bases remained unmatched. Germline CDR1 SGHTA, CDR2 FQGNSA. The CDR3 length is 15 residues. The CDR3: CANRVRGPLSWAQYF. The DNA of the CDR3 is TGTGCCAACCGGGTGAGGGGGCCACTTTCGTGGGCGCAGTATTTT.